This TCR beta chain was recovered during a study of T-cell memory formation after mild COVID-19. From 5'RACE with constant-segment primers came TCR alpha and TCR beta cDNA libraries that carried sample barcodes and UMIs. Via MiXCR, TCRdb re-called the 5' RACE reads, giving one row per CDR3 protein. The table lists almost 550,000 distinct CDR3 sequences, about a fifth of them singletons. V lost 7 bases and J 7 bases, leaving 19 bases between the germline ends. This CDR3 spans 14 amino acids. The chain couples TRBV12-3 or TRBV12-4 to TRBJ1-1; possibly TRBD1 for D (5 bases). The source is an adult woman who had mild COVID-19 (a few samples of this study predate the infection). Cell type and time point are not known. Sequencing was carried out using PBMCs or a T cell subset sorted from them (not recorded which). CDR3 in DNA: TGTGCCAGCACAAGGGGAGGGAAGGCGGGTGAAGCTTTCTTT. It is translated as CASTRGGKAGEAFF.